This record concerns one TCR beta chain sequence. Its antigen remains undetermined. The sample holds no much larger clone one base away, and base qualities are not on file. This entry comes from a study of T cells in Graves' hyperthyroidism and ophthalmopathy (dated 2019 in TCRdb). For context, the study as a whole: Peripheral blood samples were taken at the time of initial diagnosis, prior to any treatment. The study also compared thyroid tissue and blood T-cell repertoires from five or six Graves' hyperthyroidism patients. The roughly 91 discovery patients were randomly divided into training and test sets at a 7:3 ratio. A discovery cohort of roughly 100 patients, about 40 with Graves' ophthalmopathy and about 58 with stable Graves' hyperthyroidism, was used to find distinguishing TCR V-J signatures. TCR Vbeta CDR3 sequencing of 130 to 150 peripheral blood samples (more than 40 ophthalmopathy, roughly 74 hyperthyroidism and roughly 17 progressor patients) is reported in the paper. An independent validation cohort of around 20 hyperthyroidism patients and over 15 patients who later progressed to ophthalmopathy tested prospective prediction of ophthalmopathy. Following sampling, methimazole starting at 30 mg daily was given to hyperthyroidism patients, and high-dose intravenous methylprednisolone was given to ophthalmopathy patients.

The TCR beta CDR3 regions were amplified from RNA transcripts. A first-round RT-PCR of the TCR CDR3 used the HTBI primer set with the Qiagen OneStep RT-PCR kit. The libraries were constructed in a second round of multiplex PCR and then size-selected and purified. Libraries were sequenced paired-end with 100 bp reads on an Illumina HiSeq2000. The authors' pipeline ran thus. Raw data were processed with SOAPnuke, discarding reads with adapters, uncalled bases, mean Phred below 15, or no exact constant-primer or identifier match. High-quality paired reads were merged with COPE v1.2.5, and unique nucleotide sequences were defined as clonotypes. MiTCR v1.1 was used to align the clonotypes against IMGT TRBV, TRBD and TRBJ reference segments. The analysis was restricted to V-J combinations with a frequency above 0.0001, which together covered over 99% of the repertoires. The TCS score was defined as F50 (clonal expansion) divided by E x V (chaos), with BLOSUM62-based TCRdist calculated between CDR3 peptides within each V-J. Welch's t-statistics and random forest reduced just over 500 V-J features to 10 to 15, which were used in a naive Bayes classifier (R e1071). TCRdb's own reprocessing of the public reads used fastp at Q25 and MiXCR and kept productive beta chains. For every CDR3 protein sequence, its rows merge into one entry that carries the most common genes and DNA. V and J calls and clone size were set by TCRdb, not the authors. The table for this sample lists about 420,000 distinct CDR3 sequences; 15% to 19% of them were counted only once. The ten top clones hold approximately 7.5% of the sample.

General conclusions and limits of the study: Most expanded thyroid clonotypes (frequency above 0.001) were also detected in blood, a finding suggesting that blood repertoires may reflect thyroid immune responses. Ophthalmopathy was separated from stable hyperthyroidism by a 13 V-J signature model, with 85% to 90% sensitivity and about 81% specificity obtained in cross-validation and 80%/75% obtained in testing. In validation, the model predicted progression to ophthalmopathy with approximately 71% sensitivity and about 73% specificity, a median of around 6.6 months before onset. No statistical method was used to fix the sample size in advance, and group allocation was not hidden from the investigators.

Stable Graves' hyperthyroidism was defined as the absence of progression to ophthalmopathy over 18 months of follow-up. Hyperthyroidism patients were aged 18 to 65 years and newly diagnosed, with disease duration of less than 2 months. Patients with uncontrolled infections, other autoimmune diseases, pregnancy or lactation were excluded. Diagnoses were established on the basis of clinical symptoms, serum thyroxine and TRAb, thyroid ultrasound, and orbital computed tomography. PBMCs were separated from under 11 ml of fresh peripheral blood using Ficoll-Paque density gradient centrifugation. Total RNA was extracted with Trizol reagent, and quality was checked on an Agilent 2100 Bioanalyzer. Sequences were obtained from blood. The clonotype originates from a woman in her late teens or twenties with Graves' hyperthyroidism.

The CDR3 corresponds to CASSEREGGYNSPLHF. The sequence in DNA is TGTGCCAGCAGTGAAAGGGAGGGGGGATATAATTCACCCCTCCACTTT. In this chain, TRBV6-1 is recombined with TRBJ1-6; TRBD1 is perhaps the D gene, given 6 matching bases. Via the germline V gene, CDR1 is MNHNS and CDR2 SASEGT. V loses 2 bases of germline sequence and J loses 4 bases, and the interval between the two ends is 12 bases. Spanning cysteine to phenylalanine, the CDR3 consists of 16 amino acids. Just the 48-base CDR3 DNA is kept, in frame starting at base 1.